This T cell receptor beta chain was found in a study of blood T cells in healthy people across ages. The people who gave samples were healthy Caucasians from Russia, aged roughly 6 to 100. PBMCs numbering at least 7 million were isolated per sample. Study-wide results and caveats: Strong correlation existed between TCR beta diversity and naive T cell percentage. Using unsorted PBMCs precluded a conclusive naive versus antigen-experienced comparison.

With regard to this clonotype: What it binds is not known.

It was with a sample-barcoded 5' primer and a J-beta primer mix that a second PCR of roughly 7 to 12 cycles was run. TCRdb recomputed calls from the 5' RACE reads with MiXCR, one row per CDR3 protein. Among about 1 million distinct CDR3 sequences listed, more than 35% were seen once. The clonotype originates from a woman aged 55-69 years in good health. The sample taken for sequencing was blood.

CDR3 in amino acids: CASSHSGLAGGLYF. CDR3 DNA sequence: TGTGCCAGCAGCCATTCCGGACTAGCGGGAGGTTTGTACTTC. The chain combines TRBV27 with TRBJ2-7, with 14 bases matching TRBD2. Losses at the gene ends were 6 bases for V and 12 bases for J; bases not matched to a gene: 10. Per germline, CDR1 MNHEY and CDR2 SMNVEV (reference sequence). The CDR3 sequence is 14 residues long.